These T cell receptor beta chains were read from a single sample in a study of regulatory T cells in long-lasting Graves disease. Via MiXCR, TCRdb re-called the multiplex PCR reads, giving one row per CDR3 protein. The table has 250,000 to 400,000 distinct CDR3 sequences, about 20% seen once. The sequencing here drew on peripheral blood mononuclear cells (PBMCs), taken at new diagnosis, from a patient treated with antithyroid drugs. The receptors were sampled from a female donor with Graves disease. Both conserved end residues are part of each CDR3. Each record gives: J gene, clone size, V gene, CDR3 protein. Size values are once, few and many counts, or a class for expanded clones, and some rows have none.

TRBJ1-1 | many | TRBV19 | CASRGQGRNTEAFF
TRBJ1-1 | many | TRBV7-8 | CASSLALSLPPDTEAFF
TRBJ2-5 | . | TRBV2 | CASRGGLAGALGAQYF
TRBJ2-2 | many | TRBV11-2 | CASSLLSGGTGELFF
TRBJ2-7 | many | TRBV5-1 | CASSFGGLADLYEQYF
TRBJ2-7 | few | TRBV28 | CASREGGASGISYEQYF
TRBJ2-7 | many | TRBV6-2/TRBV6-3 | CASSYPGRQGRSYEQYF
TRBJ2-3 | many | TRBV11-3 | CASSSPYLAGGTDTQYF
TRBJ2-7 | many | TRBV2 | CASSGQAWVYEQYF
TRBJ2-7 | few | TRBV7-2 | CASSSTLAVTEQYF
TRBJ2-2 | few | TRBV6-1 | CASSDPDRGDTGELFF
TRBJ2-2 | few | TRBV9 | CASSVDRVSGELFF
TRBJ2-2 | many | TRBV18 | CASSIYSGELFF
TRBJ1-4 | few | TRBV4-2 | CASSQEMQGGNEKLFF
TRBJ1-3 | few | TRBV19 | CASSMTGAASGNTIYF
TRBJ2-1 | many | TRBV4-1 | CASSQGQSLYNEQFF
TRBJ2-5 | many | TRBV3-1 | CASSREVADDDLTQYF
TRBJ2-7 | many | TRBV6-1 | CASRKWGVPGERYEQYF
TRBJ2-7 | . | TRBV5-1 | CASSPGTNEQYF
TRBJ2-2 | . | TRBV5-8 | CASSQPLGQLNTGELFF
TRBJ1-2 | once | TRBV7-2 | CASSHNAAGSRANYGYTF
TRBJ2-4 | . | TRBV30 | CARSVGTVAKNIQYF
TRBJ2-7 | many | TRBV18 | CASSPGRSGAYWYF
TRBJ1-1 | many | TRBV6-1 | CASRTRLIGEAFF
TRBJ2-3 | . | TRBV6-1 | CASSERGQEATDTQYF
TRBJ2-7 | many | TRBV19 | CASSIDLLAGGEQYF
TRBJ2-1 | many | TRBV11-3 | CASSRRGDEQFF
TRBJ2-1 | many | TRBV9 | CASSQFDRDNEQFF
TRBJ2-3 | many | TRBV6-1 | CASSQESRLAGILDTQYF